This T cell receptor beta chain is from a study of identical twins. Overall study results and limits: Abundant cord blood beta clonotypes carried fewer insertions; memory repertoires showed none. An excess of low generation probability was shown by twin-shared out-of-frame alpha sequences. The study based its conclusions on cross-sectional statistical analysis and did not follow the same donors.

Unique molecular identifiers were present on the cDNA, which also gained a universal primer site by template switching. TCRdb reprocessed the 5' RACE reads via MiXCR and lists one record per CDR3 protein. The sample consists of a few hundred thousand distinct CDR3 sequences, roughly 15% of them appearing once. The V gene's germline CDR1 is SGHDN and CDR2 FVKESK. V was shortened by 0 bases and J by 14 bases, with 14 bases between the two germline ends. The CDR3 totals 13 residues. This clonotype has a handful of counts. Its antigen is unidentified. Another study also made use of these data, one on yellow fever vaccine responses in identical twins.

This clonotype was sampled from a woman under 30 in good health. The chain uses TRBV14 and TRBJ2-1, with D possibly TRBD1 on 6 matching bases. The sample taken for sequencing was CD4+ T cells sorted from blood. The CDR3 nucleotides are TGTGCCAGCAGCCAAGACACCAGGGGTAAAAAGTTCTTC. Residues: CASSQDTRGKKFF.